Below, 8 T cell receptor beta chains from the same sample are listed, as sequenced in a study of spatial heterogeneity in lung cancer. TCRdb redid the calling of the 5' RACE reads with MiXCR, one entry per CDR3 protein. The profile covers 45,000 to 65,000 distinct CDR3 sequences, with roughly 7.4% appearing a single time and 35% taken by the ten largest. Time point noted: blood at routine non-recurrence follow-up after resection. Whole RNA came from tumor, nontumor lung or frozen PBMC and was sequenced without being sorted. Sequenced here: PBMCs, sampled at follow-up. Every receptor here comes from a female donor with early-stage non-small cell lung cancer.

There are a few counts of this clonotype. V gene TRBV7-9 combines with J gene TRBJ2-3, with 8 positions matching TRBD1. Trimming removed 2 bases from V and 5 bases from J; junction bases left unmatched: 3. The CDR3 contains 14 residues. The germline V gene encodes CDR1 SEHNR and CDR2 FQNEAQ (reference sequence). The CDR3 loop reads CASSLQGARDTQYF. For the CDR3, the DNA is TGTGCCAGCAGCTTACAGGGGGCGAGAGATACGCAGTATTTT.

This clonotype was recorded many times. The chain is built from TRBV14 and TRBJ1-1; 8 nucleotides line up with TRBD1. Germline V gene sequence: CDR1 SGHDN, CDR2 FVKESK. V lost 4 bases to trimming and J lost 5 bases; unmatched junction nucleotides: 9. The CDR3 length is 15 residues. The CDR3 coding sequence is TGTGCCAGCAGCCCAGGGGGCGCTTTGGGAACTGAAGCTTTCTTT. This codes for CASSPGGALGTEAFF.

The sample holds a few counts of this clonotype. The chain links TRBV7-9 to TRBJ2-6; D is uncertain. CDR3 length equals 14 residues. CDR1 SEHNR and CDR2 FQNEAQ come from the germline V gene (reference sequence). The germline V and J ends were trimmed by 5 bases and 0 bases, with 5 bases remaining between them. CDR3 coding DNA: TGTGCCAGCAGCGTTAACTCTGGGGCCAACGTCCTGACTTTC. Protein sequence: CASSVNSGANVLTF.

In this sample, this clonotype turned up many times. CDR3 in DNA: TGTGCCAGCAGCCCGGGAGCCGGGACCGCTTCCTACGAGCAGTACTTC. Translating it yields CASSPGAGTASYEQYF. This chain connects TRBV28 to TRBJ2-7; weak D call: TRBD2 (6 bases). Trimming removed 6 bases at V and 1 base at J, with 19 bases between. Looked up from germline, CDR1 is MDHEN and CDR2 is SYDVKM. CDR3 size: 16 residues. The whole variable domain, remainder taken from reference TRBV28 and TRBJ2-7, is DVKVTQSSRYLVKRTGEKVFLECVQDMDHENMFWYRQDPGLGLRLIYFSYDVKMKEKGDIPEGYSVSREKKERFSLILESASTNQTSMYLCASSPGAGTASYEQYFGPGTRLTVT.

This clonotype was found a few times. The chain combines TRBV5-1 with TRBJ2-3; D not resolved. V lost 0 bases and J 3 bases, leaving 11 bases between the germline ends. Germline CDR1 reads SGHRS; CDR2 reads YFSETQ. The length of the CDR3 is 15 residues. CDR3 in DNA: TGCGCCAGCAGCTTGGGACCCGTTGGGACAGATACGCAGTATTTT. Amino acids: CASSLGPVGTDTQYF.

This clonotype was detected only a few times. The gene calls are TRBV28 and TRBJ2-7; 8 nucleotides line up with TRBD1. Germline assignment: CDR1 MDHEN and CDR2 SYDVKM. The CDR3 is 14 amino acids. Losses at the gene ends were 1 base for V and 3 bases for J; bases not matched to a gene: 2. CDR3 coding DNA: TGTGCCAGCAGTTTATATGGGACAGGCTACGAGCAGTACTTC. It encodes CASSLYGTGYEQYF.

This clonotype was detected ten times or more. V usage is TRBV2 and J usage is TRBJ2-3; either TRBD1 or TRBD2 may fit D (5 bases each). V dropped 8 bases and J dropped 7 bases, with 10 bases sitting between them. This CDR3 region has 11 residues. Germline V lookup: CDR1 SNHLY, CDR2 FYNNEI. In DNA, the CDR3 is TGTGCCAGCGCCGGGGCCAATACGCAGTATTTT. It specifies CASAGANTQYF.

There are many counts of this clonotype. This sequence joins TRBV4-1 and TRBJ2-3; 10 nucleotides align to TRBD1. V was pared by 0 bases and J by 1 base, with 7 bases of the junction left unmatched. The CDR3 runs 18 residues. Germline CDR1 is MGHRA and CDR2 is YSYEKL. The CDR3 loop reads CASSQDPTGGGGTDTQYF. Here the CDR3 DNA reads TGCGCCAGCAGCCAAGATCCGACAGGGGGCGGTGGCACAGATACGCAGTATTTT.